A single sample gave rise to the 26 T cell receptor beta chains below, sequenced in a study of blood T cell repertoires in COVID-19. The method was immunoSEQ multiplex PCR; TCRdb's version includes in-frame clones alone and lacks a portion of them. Among some 310,000 clones listed, roughly 88% were seen once. The specimen sequenced was peripheral blood. All receptors derive from a woman in her thirties with COVID-19, enrolled during active disease.

The chain has TRBV9 and TRBJ2-1; D may be TRBD2 (5 bases). Deletions cut 2 bases from V and 3 bases from J, with 15 bases between. Germline CDR1 SGDLS, CDR2 YYNGEE. This CDR3 is 16 amino acids long. CDR3 sequence: CASSVGGSGGYNEQFF. The CDR3 DNA is TGTGCCAGCAGCGTTGGTGGGAGTGGAGGCTACAATGAGCAGTTCTTC.

The chain is built from TRBV5-1 and TRBJ1-2; 7 bases are a match to TRBD1. Germline lookup yields CDR1 SGHRS and CDR2 YFSETQ. Trimming at V came to 0 bases and at J to 0 bases, leaving 2 bases not matched to a gene. The CDR3 runs 15 residues. This CDR3 reads CASSLGDRSNYGYTF. CDR3 sequence (DNA): TGCGCCAGCAGCTTGGGGGACAGATCTAACTATGGCTACACCTTC.

The chain combines TRBV9 with TRBJ1-2; tentative D call: TRBD1 (6 bases). The CDR3 extends over 12 amino acids. The V gene lost 8 bases and the J gene lost 4 bases, with 12 bases spanning the gap. Germline V gene sequence: CDR1 SGDLS, CDR2 YYNGEE. CDR3 sequence: CARPRGGYGYTF. For the CDR3, the DNA is TGTGCCAGGCCTAGGGGGGGCTATGGCTACACCTTC.

The chain uses TRBV11-1 and TRBJ2-5; tentative D call: TRBD1 (5 bases). Germline-derived CDR1 and CDR2 are SGHAT and FQDESV (reference sequence). V gave up 11 bases and J gave up 2 bases, with 21 bases separating them. CDR3 size: 15 residues. The CDR3 loop is CAVMKGVDSQETQYF. CDR3 nucleotide sequence: TGTGCCGTCATGAAAGGAGTTGACAGTCAAGAGACCCAGTACTTC. Combining the CDR3 with reference TRBV11-1 and TRBJ2-5 gives the whole variable domain EAEVAQSPRYKITEKSQAVAFWCDPISGHATLYWYRQILGQGPELLVQFQDESVVDDSQLPKDRFSAERLKGVDSTLKIQPAELGDSAMYLCAVMKGVDSQETQYFGPGTRLLVL.

This chain connects TRBV28 to TRBJ2-7; the match to TRBD1 covers 12 bases. This CDR3 comprises 16 residues. The ends lost 5 bases at V and 3 bases at J; junction bases unmatched: 8. CDR1 and CDR2 from the germline V gene are MDHEN and SYDVKM. DNA of the CDR3: TGTGCCAGCAGTGGGACAGGGGGCCCCCCCGGCTACGAGCAGTACTTC. Translated, it gives CASSGTGGPPGYEQYF.

For the CDR3, the DNA is TGCAGCGCAAAAGAGGGGGCGGGACAGCCCCAGCATTTT. Protein product: CSAKEGAGQPQHF. This chain links TRBV29-1 with TRBJ1-5, with 7 positions matching TRBD1. The CDR3 is made up of 13 amino acids. Germline-derived CDR1 and CDR2 are SQVTM and ANQGSEA. With V trimmed by 7 bases and J by 7 bases, 10 bases remained unmatched.

The chain couples TRBV6-4 to TRBJ2-1; the match to TRBD2 covers 8 bases. Germline CDR1 and CDR2: MRHNA and SNTAGT. With V trimmed by 3 bases and J by 12 bases, 13 bases remained unmatched. The CDR3 sequence is 15 residues long. CDR3 DNA: TGTGCCAGCAGTGAGTTTTGGGGAGCGGGAGTACGGCAGTTCTTC. Translation: CASSEFWGAGVRQFF.

This clone appeared once. The rearrangement joins TRBV11-2 to TRBJ1-1; 7 bases match TRBD1. This CDR3 region has 15 residues. The germline V gene encodes CDR1 SGHAT and CDR2 FQNNGV. Trimming removed 1 base from V and 1 base from J; junction bases left unmatched: 3. The CDR3 loop is CASSLAGTANTEAFF. CDR3 coding DNA: TGTGCCAGCAGCTTAGCTGGGACAGCGAACACTGAAGCTTTCTTT.

V usage is TRBV5-4 and J usage is TRBJ2-5, with D possibly being TRBD2 (6 bases). Germline V gene lookup returns CDR1 SGHNT and CDR2 YYREEE (reference sequence). V shed 3 bases and J shed 5 bases, with 11 bases lying between them. This CDR3 is built from 13 residues. The CDR3 protein is CASSSAGGETQYF. DNA for the CDR3: TGTGCCAGCAGCTCGGCCGGAGGGGAGACCCAGTACTTC.

In its sample, this clone was seen once. V is TRBV5-8 and J is TRBJ2-5; tentative D call: TRBD2 (5 bases). Trimming removed 2 bases at V and 7 bases at J, with 9 bases between. CDR3 length equals 12 residues. Germline CDR1 SGHTS, CDR2 YDEGEE. CDR3 in amino acids: CASSLTSGTQYF. Here the CDR3 DNA reads TGTGCCAGCAGCTTAACTAGTGGGACCCAGTACTTC.

CDR3 bases: TGTGCCACCAGCAGAGGAGGGAGCTATGGCTACACCTTC. Protein product: CATSRGGSYGYTF. The rearrangement joins TRBV15 to TRBJ1-2; D remains ambiguous. Germline V lookup: CDR1 LNHNV, CDR2 YYDKDF (reference sequence). The CDR3 has 13 amino acids. Trimming removed 1 base at V and 4 bases at J, with 7 bases between.

The CDR3 coding sequence is TGTGCCAGCACAACTGACAGGGGGCGAGACACCGGGGAGCTGTTTTTT. The encoded protein is CASTTDRGRDTGELFF. The rearrangement links TRBV9 to TRBJ2-2; 10 bases line up with TRBD1. The germline CDR1 and CDR2 sequences are SGDLS and YYNGEE. The V and J ends lost 6 bases and 3 bases, in that order; junction bases with no gene match: 8. The CDR3 totals 16 residues.

The rearrangement uses TRBV5-6 and TRBJ2-7; D may be TRBD1 (5 bases). CDR1 SGHDT and CDR2 YYEEEE come from the germline V gene. Trimming took off 0 bases at V and 0 bases at J, with 7 bases between the two ends. This CDR3 is 14 amino acids long. The CDR3 region has the DNA TGTGCCAGCAGCTTGGACAGGTACTCCTACGAGCAGTACTTC. As protein: CASSLDRYSYEQYF.

This chain joins TRBV5-6 and TRBJ1-6; D uncertain. V dropped 3 bases and J dropped 10 bases, with 23 bases sitting between them. This CDR3 has 17 residues. Germline CDR1 reads SGHDT; CDR2 reads YYEEEE. CDR3 coding DNA: TGTGCCAGCAGCTCATCCCTCGGACGGGAAGCTTACTCACCCCTCCACTTT. Translated, it gives CASSSSLGREAYSPLHF.

The V and J genes are TRBV28 and TRBJ2-7; TRBD2 is a possible D gene (6 bases). Trimming took 2 bases from V and 6 from J, leaving 17 bases between them. CDR1 is MDHEN, CDR2 SYDVKM, per germline. CDR3 length: 15 amino acids. This chain's CDR3 is CASSLSGPDYSEQYF. The CDR3 bases are TGTGCCAGCAGTTTAAGCGGGCCGGACTACTCCGAGCAGTACTTC.

The CDR3 protein is CASRVQENTEAFF. The CDR3 DNA reads as TGTGCCAGCAGAGTTCAGGAGAACACTGAAGCTTTCTTT. The V call is TRBV28, the J call TRBJ1-1; D gene uncertain. This CDR3 is 13 amino acids long. The germline V gene has CDR1 MDHEN and CDR2 SYDVKM. The germline V and J ends were trimmed by 6 bases and 1 base, with 9 bases remaining between them. The full variable domain, in which reference TRBV28 and TRBJ1-1 provide the parts outside the CDR3, is DVKVTQSSRYLVKRTGEKVFLECVQDMDHENMFWYRQDPGLGLRLIYFSYDVKMKEKGDIPEGYSVSREKKERFSLILESASTNQTSMYLCASRVQENTEAFFGQGTRLTVV.

V usage is TRBV19 and J usage is TRBJ2-7; tentatively, D is TRBD2 (6 bases). Trimming removed 3 bases at V and 0 bases at J, with 12 bases between. The CDR3 consists of 15 residues. Per germline, CDR1 LNHDA and CDR2 SQIVND (reference sequence). CDR3 loop: CASSIPAGSSYEQYF. The CDR3 DNA reads as TGTGCCAGTAGTATCCCAGCGGGTAGCTCCTACGAGCAGTACTTC.

The chain has TRBV5-1 and TRBJ1-2; TRBD1 matches at 7 bases. J gave up 8 bases and V 1 base, and 5 bases lay outside the gene matches. The CDR3 covers 13 residues. CDR1 and CDR2 from the germline V gene are SGHRS and YFSETQ. This chain's CDR3 is CASSLSRTGGYTF. CDR3 DNA: TGCGCCAGCAGCTTGAGCAGGACAGGAGGCTACACCTTC. The full variable domain, completed using reference TRBV5-1 and TRBJ1-2, is KAGVTQTPRYLIKTRGQQVTLSCSPISGHRSVSWYQQTPGQGLQFLFEYFSETQRNKGNFPGRFSGRQFSNSRSEMNVSTLELGDSALYLCASSLSRTGGYTFGSGTRLTVV.

The rearrangement uses TRBV29-1 and TRBJ1-1; D is ambiguous. Trimming cost V 4 bases and J 1 base, with 7 bases left between them. CDR1 and CDR2 (germline): SQVTM, ANQGSEA. The CDR3 spans 12 residues. The CDR3 region has the DNA TGCAGCGTTGGGTCAGGGAACACTGAAGCTTTCTTT. Encoded protein: CSVGSGNTEAFF.

CDR3 DNA sequence: TGTGCCAGCAGTAGGAGGACAGGGAGTACTAATGAAAAACTGTTTTTT. The encoded protein is CASSRRTGSTNEKLFF. J is TRBJ1-4 and V is TRBV28, with 8 bases aligning to TRBD1. The CDR3 is 16 residues long. CDR1 is MDHEN and CDR2 is SYDVKM in the germline V gene. Trimming removed 5 bases from V and 2 bases from J; junction bases left unmatched: 7. Full variable domain (missing parts from reference TRBV28 and TRBJ1-4): DVKVTQSSRYLVKRTGEKVFLECVQDMDHENMFWYRQDPGLGLRLIYFSYDVKMKEKGDIPEGYSVSREKKERFSLILESASTNQTSMYLCASSRRTGSTNEKLFFGSGTQLSVL.

This clone came up once. This sequence joins TRBV30 and TRBJ1-4; a weak D match, TRBD1 (6 bases). This CDR3 region has 15 residues. V was cut by 0 bases and J by 8 bases, with 16 bases left in between. Germline CDR1 is GTSNPN and CDR2 is SVGIG (reference sequence). The CDR3 nucleotides are TGTGCCTGGAGTGTGGGAGGGGGATCGACGGAAAAACTGTTTTTT. Translating gives CAWSVGGGSTEKLFF.

This clone was recorded once. This rearrangement joins TRBV24-1 to TRBJ1-1; no clear D. Germline lookup yields CDR1 KGHDR and CDR2 SFDVKD. Trimming pared 3 bases from V and 2 bases from J, leaving 6 bases between. The CDR3 runs 13 residues. This chain's CDR3 is CATSDTVNTEAFF. The DNA for the CDR3 is TGTGCCACCAGTGATACAGTAAACACTGAAGCTTTCTTT.

Notes on this clone: This same CDR3 is encoded by further DNA sequences in the sample. This chain uses TRBV5-1 with TRBJ1-1, with 7 bases identical to TRBD1. CDR3 length: 14 amino acids. J gave up 0 bases and V 4 bases, and 3 bases lay outside the gene matches. CDR1 SGHRS and CDR2 YFSETQ come from the germline V gene. The CDR3 bases are TGCGCCAGCAGCCTCACAGGGGTGAACACTGAAGCTTTCTTT. The encoded protein is CASSLTGVNTEAFF.

The chain couples TRBV27 to TRBJ1-1; D gene ambiguous. The CDR3 totals 13 residues. Deletions cut 6 bases from V and 1 base from J, with 9 bases between. CDR1 MNHEY and CDR2 SMNVEV come from the germline V gene (reference sequence). The CDR3 reads CASSYRRNTEAFF. In DNA, the CDR3 is TGTGCCAGCAGCTATCGTAGGAACACTGAAGCTTTCTTT.

This clone was recorded only once. V gene TRBV6-6 combines with J gene TRBJ2-2; 9 bases map to TRBD2. This CDR3 has 15 amino acids. V trimming: 6 bases; J trimming: 6 bases; junction bases outside the gene matches: 8. The germline CDR1 and CDR2 sequences are MNHNY and SVGAGI (reference sequence). CDR3 amino acids: CASSGVAGVAGELFF. The CDR3 nucleotides read TGTGCCAGCAGCGGAGTAGCGGGAGTAGCCGGGGAGCTGTTTTTT.

For this clone: The sample carries other DNA sequences with the same CDR3. The DNA of the CDR3 is TGTGCCTGGAGTGTCGGAGGAAATCAGCCCCAGCATTTT. It specifies CAWSVGGNQPQHF. J is TRBJ1-5 and V is TRBV30; D ambiguous. Trimming left V 0 bases short and J 4 bases short, with 7 bases between. This CDR3 region has 13 residues. Germline loops: CDR1 GTSNPN, CDR2 SVGIG (reference sequence).